The 32 T cell receptor beta chains listed next were all sequenced from one sample in a study of blood T cell repertoires in COVID-19. Generated by immunoSEQ multiplex PCR, the TCRdb table keeps only in-frame clones and is missing some. The sample shows about 150,000 clones, roughly 84% of them seen only once. The specimen was peripheral blood. All receptors come from a woman between 45 and 60 years old in a cohort sampled during active or convalescent COVID-19.

The table lists this clone with a count of one. This chain links TRBV9 with TRBJ2-5; D might be TRBD2 (5 bases). Germline V gene lookup returns CDR1 SGDLS and CDR2 YYNGEE. This CDR3 contains 14 residues. V was trimmed by 4 bases and J by 2 bases, leaving 12 bases between them. This CDR3 reads CASSSVGGQETQYF. The CDR3 nucleotides read TGTGCCAGCAGCTCAGTAGGCGGGCAAGAGACCCAGTACTTC.

The rearrangement links TRBV24-1 to TRBJ1-1, with 9 bases that match TRBD1. The CDR3 has 14 residues. CDR1 and CDR2 (germline): KGHDR, SFDVKD. V lost 7 bases and J lost 1; bases outside the gene matches: 3. CDR3 bases: TGTGCCACCAGGGGGACAGGGCAGAACACTGAAGCTTTCTTT. Its translation is CATRGTGQNTEAFF.

The V gene is TRBV19, the J gene TRBJ1-2; maybe TRBD1 (6 bases). V lost 3 bases to trimming and J lost 8 bases, with 7 bases between them. Per germline, CDR1 LNHDA and CDR2 SQIVND (reference sequence). The CDR3 runs 11 residues. The CDR3 is CASSMGAGYTF. CDR3 nucleotides: TGTGCCAGTAGTATGGGGGCCGGCTACACCTTC.

About this clone itself: This CDR3 is also generated by other DNA sequences in the sample. This chain links TRBV3-1 (or the pseudogene TRBV3-2) with TRBJ2-7; a possible D gene is TRBD2 (6 bases). Germline V gene sequence: CDR1 LGHDT, CDR2 YNNKEL (reference sequence). Between the trimmed V and J ends, which lost 3 bases and 6 bases, there was a span of 12 bases. This CDR3 comprises 13 residues. The CDR3 region has the DNA TGTGCCAGCAGCCAGGAGGGAAGCGGCGAGCAGTACTTC. Its protein product is CASSQEGSGEQYF.

The chain joins TRBV11-1 to TRBJ2-7; a weak D match, TRBD1 (6 bases). Trimming pared 1 base from V and 6 bases from J, leaving 10 bases between. The CDR3 sequence is 13 residues long. Germline V gene lookup returns CDR1 SGHAT and CDR2 FQDESV (reference sequence). CDR3 DNA: TGTGCCAGCAGCTTAGTCGTAGGGGGCGAGCAGTACTTC. It is translated as CASSLVVGGEQYF. The variable domain in full, with the rest retrieved from reference TRBV11-1 and TRBJ2-7, is EAEVAQSPRYKITEKSQAVAFWCDPISGHATLYWYRQILGQGPELLVQFQDESVVDDSQLPKDRFSAERLKGVDSTLKIQPAELGDSAMYLCASSLVVGGEQYFGPGTRLTVT.

The chain carries TRBV30 and TRBJ1-5, with TRBD1 identical over 8 bases. The CDR3 length is 16 residues. CDR1 GTSNPN and CDR2 SVGIG come from the germline V gene (reference sequence). After removal of 2 bases from V and 6 bases from J, the junction contained 12 bases not matched to a gene. Here the CDR3 reads CAWSRAPQGVSQPQHF. CDR3 DNA: TGTGCCTGGAGTCGGGCACCACAGGGGGTGAGTCAGCCCCAGCATTTT.

This clone occurred once. The chain has TRBV13 and TRBJ2-1, with a tentative D call TRBD2 (6 bases). Trimming removed 4 bases from V and 7 bases from J, with 20 bases in between. The CDR3 spans 16 residues. CDR1 PRHDT and CDR2 FYEKMQ come from the germline V gene (reference sequence). The CDR3 sequence: CASSSSGTGGVNEQFF. The CDR3 nucleotides are TGTGCCAGCAGCTCCTCCGGGACTGGCGGGGTTAATGAGCAGTTCTTC.

The CDR3 bases are TGTGCCAGCTCACCGGGGACAGGGTTTTTGAGAAACACCATATATTTT. Its protein product is CASSPGTGFLRNTIYF. The chain is built from TRBV18 and TRBJ1-3; 9 nucleotides line up with TRBD1. CDR3 length: 16 amino acids. Germline CDR1 and CDR2: KGHSH and LQKENI. J was trimmed by 5 bases and V by 3 bases; bases with no gene match: 8.

DNA for the CDR3: TGTGCCGGGGATGAAGCGGGACCCGGGGATGAGCAGTTCTTC. Translation gives CAGDEAGPGDEQFF. V usage is TRBV12-1 and J usage is TRBJ2-1; the table's D call TRBD2 went unverified against the DNA. TRBV12-1 is a pseudogene segment. CDR3 length: 14 residues.

This chain links TRBV6-5 with TRBJ2-3; weak D call: TRBD2 (6 bases). Germline V gene data show CDR1 as MNHEY and CDR2 as SVGAGI. This CDR3 is built from 13 residues. V lost 7 bases and J 4 bases, leaving 12 bases between the germline ends. CDR3 DNA sequence: TGTGCCAGCACTATTACGGGGGCAGATACGCAGTATTTT. It translates to CASTITGADTQYF.

This rearrangement joins TRBV6-4 to TRBJ1-1; D is ambiguous. The germline V gene encodes CDR1 MRHNA and CDR2 SNTAGT. This CDR3 is built from 14 residues. Trimming removed 7 bases at V and 5 bases at J, with 17 bases between. CDR3 coding DNA: TGTGCCAGCAATCCGACGGAGACGAAGACTGAAGCTTTCTTT. Protein sequence: CASNPTETKTEAFF.

The rearrangement links TRBV4-1 to TRBJ1-1; 7 bases are shared with TRBD1. CDR3 length: 16 residues. The ends lost 3 bases at V and 0 bases at J; junction bases unmatched: 7. Germline assignment: CDR1 MGHRA and CDR2 YSYEKL. The CDR3 DNA sequence: TGCGCCAGCAGCCACGCTAGGGACAGAATGAACACTGAAGCTTTCTTT. Its protein is CASSHARDRMNTEAFF.

The chain recombines TRBV4-3 with TRBJ1-2; 9 positions agree with TRBD1. Germline-derived CDR1 and CDR2 are LGHNA and YSLEER. This CDR3 spans 15 amino acids. V lost 1 base and J lost 4; bases outside the gene matches: 4. CDR3 amino acids: CASSQGQGVGYGYTF. Written as DNA, the CDR3 is TGCGCCAGCAGCCAAGGACAGGGGGTCGGCTATGGCTACACCTTC.

The V call is TRBV7-3, the J call TRBJ1-1; D is possibly TRBD1 (5 bases). V was trimmed by 5 bases and J by 2 bases, leaving 9 bases between them. Germline V CDR1 and CDR2: SGHTA, FQGTGA. CDR3 length equals 13 residues. CDR3 residues: CASSTDSNTEAFF. CDR3 coding DNA: TGTGCCAGCAGCACAGACAGTAACACTGAAGCTTTCTTT. Drawing the rest from reference TRBV7-3 and TRBJ1-1, the complete variable domain is GAGVSQTPSNKVTEKGKYVELRCDPISGHTALYWYRQSLGQGPEFLIYFQGTGAADDSGLPNDRFFAVRPEGSVSTLKIQRTERGDSAVYLCASSTDSNTEAFFGQGTRLTVV.

The CDR3 loop is CASSFSGTGHSGANVLTF. CDR3 nucleotides: TGCGCCAGCAGCTTCTCCGGGACAGGGCACTCTGGGGCCAACGTCCTGACTTTC. The chain employs TRBV5-1 and TRBJ2-6, with 9 bases that match TRBD1. Germline CDR1 and CDR2: SGHRS and YFSETQ. The CDR3 covers 18 residues. Unmatched junction bases numbered 6, after V lost 2 bases and J lost 0 bases.

The chain links TRBV12-3 or TRBV12-4 to TRBJ2-3; a possible D gene is TRBD2 (6 bases). The CDR3 runs 11 residues. Trimming took off 3 bases at V and 11 bases at J, with 9 bases between the two ends. CDR3 region: CASSFGGVQYF. The CDR3 DNA reads as TGTGCCAGCAGTTTCGGGGGAGTGCAGTATTTT.

The genes are TRBV9 and TRBJ2-3, with TRBD2 as a possible D gene (7 bases). Germline V gene lookup returns CDR1 SGDLS and CDR2 YYNGEE. The V and J ends lost 0 bases and 9 bases respectively, with 17 bases between them. CDR3 length: 15 amino acids. This chain's CDR3 is CASSVDSGGATTQYF. The CDR3 DNA sequence: TGTGCCAGCAGCGTAGATTCGGGGGGCGCAACGACGCAGTATTTT.

This clone has more than one count but fewer than ten. The chain links TRBV4-1 to TRBJ2-7; the match to TRBD1 covers 7 bases. CDR3 size: 15 residues. Trimming took 3 bases from V and 3 from J; bases not matched to a gene: 8. Per the germline V gene, CDR1 is MGHRA and CDR2 is YSYEKL. The CDR3 nucleotides read TGCGCCAGCAGCCAGACAGGGAAAGGCGGCTACGAGCAGTACTTC. It translates to CASSQTGKGGYEQYF.

V gene TRBV10-3 combines with J gene TRBJ1-1; 9 positions agree with TRBD1. The ends lost 2 bases at V and 4 bases at J; junction bases unmatched: 8. The germline CDR1 and CDR2 sequences are ENHRY and SYGVKD. This CDR3 spans 16 amino acids. The CDR3 sequence is CAISEGQGMGGTEAFF. The CDR3 nucleotides are TGTGCCATCAGTGAGGGACAGGGGATGGGGGGCACTGAAGCTTTCTTT.

For this clone: In the same sample, other DNA sequences code for this CDR3. The chain has TRBV30 and TRBJ2-7, with D hard to call. The length of the CDR3 is 11 residues. Trimming left V 0 bases short and J 4 bases short, with 4 bases between. Germline V gene sequence: CDR1 GTSNPN, CDR2 SVGIG (reference sequence). CDR3 amino acids: CAWSVLYEQYF. CDR3 DNA: TGTGCCTGGAGTGTTTTATACGAGCAGTACTTC.

The rearrangement links TRBV6-9 to TRBJ2-7; 7 bases agree with TRBD1. Germline V CDR1 and CDR2: MNHGY, SVAAGI. The V gene end was trimmed by 9 bases and the J gene end by 5 bases; junction bases not matched to a gene: 10. The CDR3 runs 13 residues. CDR3 DNA: TGTGCCAGTACCCTGGGGACAGTAGACGAGCAGTACTTC. Protein sequence: CASTLGTVDEQYF.

This sequence joins TRBV19 and TRBJ1-2; TRBD1 aligns across 8 bases. CDR3 length: 18 amino acids. V gave up 5 bases and J gave up 6 bases; unmatched junction bases: 20. Germline CDR1 LNHDA, CDR2 SQIVND (reference sequence). The CDR3 region has the DNA TGTGCCAGTAGTCCTTCGGGGCAGGGGGCGAGTCGACTCCATGGCTACACCTTC. Residues: CASSPSGQGASRLHGYTF.

The chain has TRBV6-7 and TRBJ2-1, with a weak D call TRBD1 (5 bases). TRBV6-7 belongs to the ORF category, with a function that is uncertain. The CDR3 runs 16 residues. Trimming took 0 bases from V and 5 from J, leaving 14 bases between them. The DNA for the CDR3 is TGTGCCAGCAGTTACTCGATAGGGGCCCCCCACAATGAGCAGTTCTTC. As protein: CASSYSIGAPHNEQFF.

This clone came up a few times. The gene calls are TRBV5-5 and TRBJ2-1; D possibly corresponds to TRBD1 (5 bases). The CDR3 length is 14 residues. Deletions cut 4 bases from V and 5 bases from J, with 13 bases between. Germline V gene lookup returns CDR1 SGHKS and CDR2 YYEKEE (reference sequence). The CDR3 is CASSPTGLHNEQFF. The CDR3 DNA sequence: TGTGCCAGCAGCCCCACAGGATTGCACAATGAGCAGTTCTTC.

The rearrangement uses TRBV30 and TRBJ2-7, with 9 bases lining up with TRBD2. The CDR3 is made up of 13 amino acids. J gave up 6 bases and V 3 bases, and 6 bases lay outside the gene matches. Germline CDR1 reads GTSNPN; CDR2 reads SVGIG (reference sequence). Here the CDR3 reads CAWRYSGGREQYF. The CDR3 DNA reads TGTGCCTGGAGATATAGCGGGGGTCGCGAGCAGTACTTC.

The J gene is TRBJ1-1, the V gene TRBV28; weak D call: TRBD1 (5 bases). Germline CDR1 MDHEN, CDR2 SYDVKM. This CDR3 contains 14 residues. V was cut by 6 bases and J by 1 base, with 12 bases left in between. DNA of the CDR3: TGTGCCAGCAGAAGGGGACTGAAGAACACTGAAGCTTTCTTT. Translating gives CASRRGLKNTEAFF.

This chain links TRBV7-9 with TRBJ2-5; TRBD1 matches at 7 bases. With 1 base clipped from V and 7 bases from J, the junction kept 9 bases outside the gene matches. Germline values: CDR1 SEHNR, CDR2 FQNEAQ (reference sequence). This CDR3 comprises 15 residues. The CDR3 spells CASSLGVTGIRTQYF. The CDR3 nucleotides are TGTGCCAGCAGCTTAGGAGTGACAGGGATTCGGACCCAGTACTTC.

V usage is TRBV7-3 and J usage is TRBJ2-3; 9 nucleotides line up with TRBD2. Germline loops: CDR1 SGHTA, CDR2 FQGTGA. Trimming took 1 base from V and 1 from J; bases not matched to a gene: 3. The length of the CDR3 is 16 residues. DNA of the CDR3: TGTGCCAGCAGCTTAAAAATAGCGGGGGGCACAGATACGCAGTATTTT. It is translated as CASSLKIAGGTDTQYF.

V usage is TRBV18 and J usage is TRBJ2-5; 8 bases agree with TRBD1. Looked up from germline, CDR1 is KGHSH and CDR2 is LQKENI. J lost 5 bases, V lost 0 bases, and 11 bases had no gene match. This CDR3 spans 17 amino acids. In DNA form, the CDR3 reads TGTGCCAGCTCACCACCGACAGGGGTGATTTTATCGGAGACCCAGTACTTC. This gives the protein CASSPPTGVILSETQYF. The whole variable domain, remainder taken from reference TRBV18 and TRBJ2-5, is NAGVMQNPRHLVRRRGQEARLRCSPMKGHSHVYWYRQLPEEGLKFMVYLQKENIIDESGMPKERFSAEFPKEGPSILRIQQVVRGDSAAYFCASSPPTGVILSETQYFGPGTRLLVL.

The V call is TRBV9, the J call TRBJ2-7; D remains ambiguous. The CDR3 length is 14 residues. CDR1 is SGDLS, CDR2 YYNGEE, per germline. V was pared by 0 bases and J by 0 bases, with 7 bases between. Here the CDR3 reads CASSVGGSSYEQYF. Here the CDR3 DNA reads TGTGCCAGCAGCGTAGGTGGCAGCTCCTACGAGCAGTACTTC.

J is TRBJ1-5 and V is TRBV25-1; 9 nucleotides line up with TRBD1. Trimming at V came to 3 bases and at J to 5 bases, leaving 11 bases not matched to a gene. Germline CDR1 MGHDK, CDR2 SYGVNS. This CDR3 is built from 17 residues. The CDR3 DNA reads as TGTGCCAGCAGTGAGGGTGGCCGGACAGGGGAGGATCAGCCCCAGCATTTT. Its protein is CASSEGGRTGEDQPQHF.

This clone has just a few counts. The V gene is TRBV14, the J gene TRBJ1-2; D call uncertain. V was cut by 3 bases and J by 7 bases, with 9 bases left in between. The CDR3 has 12 residues. CDR1 and CDR2 from the germline V gene are SGHDN and FVKESK. CDR3 sequence reads: CASSHTRSGYTF. DNA of the CDR3: TGTGCCAGCAGCCATACCCGGTCTGGCTACACCTTC.